This T cell receptor beta chain was recovered during a study of technical replicates of blood from a handful of donors. Assay used: immunoSEQ multiplex PCR; TCRdb lists only in-frame clones, some missing. In the table there are about 83,000 clones, more than 90% of which are singletons. The germline V gene encodes CDR1 KGHSH and CDR2 LQKENI. This CDR3 has 15 amino acids. Trimming took 6 bases from V and 7 from J, leaving 19 bases between them. The clonotype comes from a human donor in good health. This sequence joins TRBV18 and TRBJ2-1; a possible D gene is TRBD1 (6 bases). Sequenced: T cells isolated from PBMCs. For the CDR3, the DNA is TGTGCCAGCTCTTCAGGACAGTCTACAGGGAATGAGCAGTTCTTC. This translates into CASSSGQSTGNEQFF. Full variable domain (remainder filled in from reference TRBV18 and TRBJ2-1): NAGVMQNPRHLVRRRGQEARLRCSPMKGHSHVYWYRQLPEEGLKFMVYLQKENIIDESGMPKERFSAEFPKEGPSILRIQQVVRGDSAAYFCASSSGQSTGNEQFFGPGTRLTVL.